A single sample gave rise to the 3 T cell receptor beta chains below, sequenced in a study of shared clonotypes between healthy human individuals. The protocol was immunoSEQ multiplex PCR, while the TCRdb copy is restricted to in-frame clones and leaves out a portion. Of roughly 2,500,000 clones listed, 93% are singletons. What was sequenced was naive CD4+ T cells from PBMCs. Regarding subset: CD45RA+ positively selected. The receptors derive from a man between 18 and 35 years old in good health. Some clones in this sample may be carry-over from other donors' samples.

This sequence joins TRBV4-2 and TRBJ2-7, with D unresolved. The length of the CDR3 is 16 residues. CDR1 is LGHNA and CDR2 is YNFKEQ in the germline V gene. The V end was cut by 4 bases, the J end by 0 bases, with 16 bases between. The CDR3 is CASSLESREASYEQYF. In DNA, the CDR3 is TGTGCCAGCAGCCTCGAGAGTAGGGAAGCCTCCTACGAGCAGTACTTC.

Only one count was recorded for this clone. The genes are TRBV18 and TRBJ2-2; 9 nucleotides align to TRBD1. V lost 0 bases, J lost 6 bases, and 8 bases stayed unmatched. Germline loops: CDR1 KGHSH, CDR2 LQKENI. The CDR3 spans 17 residues. CDR3 loop: CASSPPLPGQGSGELFF. In nucleotides, the CDR3 is TGTGCCAGCTCACCACCGCTTCCGGGACAGGGATCCGGGGAGCTGTTTTTT.

The chain employs TRBV21-1 and TRBJ2-2; TRBD1, the table's D call, lacks a check against the DNA. TRBV21-1 is annotated as a pseudogene. The CDR3 is 16 amino acids. DNA of the CDR3: TGTGCCAGCAGCATAGACACAGGGGGCCTCACCGGGGAGCTGTTTTTT. Amino acids: CASSIDTGGLTGELFF.